This T cell receptor beta chain emerged from a study of blood T cells in healthy people across ages. About the study: Template switching recovered approximately one barcoded beta molecule for every two T cells.

With respect to this clonotype: No antigen is known for it.

A second PCR, run for about 7 to 11 cycles, used a sample-barcoded 5' primer plus a J-beta primer mix. TCRdb recomputed calls from the 5' RACE reads with MiXCR, one row per CDR3 protein. This table has hundreds of thousands of distinct CDR3 sequences, around 20% appearing once. Study conclusions and caveats: Diversity was higher, and naive CD4+ cells more numerous, in long-lived donors than in aged donors. Roughly linear declines in TCR beta diversity per million T cells occurred with age.

This TCR derives from a man aged 70-80 years in good health. The sample consisted of blood.

The CDR3 nucleotides read TGTGCCAGCAGCAACCGACTAGCGGGAGGGTTCACAGATACGCAGTATTTT. Translating gives CASSNRLAGGFTDTQYF. This chain connects TRBV11-2 to TRBJ2-3; the match to TRBD2 covers 14 bases. The V segment lost 5 bases and the J segment 2 bases; nucleotides outside the gene matches: 6. CDR1 SGHAT and CDR2 FQNNGV come from the germline V gene. The CDR3 has 17 residues.